This is a list of T cell receptor beta chains from one sample in a study of blood T cell repertoires in COVID-19. The protocol was immunoSEQ multiplex PCR, while the TCRdb copy is restricted to in-frame clones and leaves out a portion. The sample has more than 150,000 clones, approximately 80% seen once. Sequenced sample: peripheral blood. These receptors came from a human donor in a cohort sampled during active COVID-19. Both conserved end residues are part of each CDR3. Each record gives: J gene, clone size, V gene, D gene, CDR3 DNA, CDR3 protein. The D gene is left open where the match is weak. Clone sizes are given selectively: once, few, many, or a class where the clone is expanded.

TRBJ1-2 | - | TRBV12-3/TRBV12-4 | - | TGTGCCAGCAGTTCCAGCGGCTATGGCTACACCTTC | CASSSSGYGYTF
TRBJ2-3 | - | TRBV5-1 | TRBD2 | TGCGCCAGCAGCTCCGTAGCGGGGGGGCGCACAGATACGCAGTATTTT | CASSSVAGGRTDTQYF
TRBJ2-7 | - | TRBV3-1/TRBV3-2 | - | TGTGCCAGCAGCCAAGGGTTGGGCATCTCCTACGAGCAGTACTTC | CASSQGLGISYEQYF
TRBJ1-1 | - | TRBV5-1 | - | TGCGCCAGCAGCTTAACAGCCTACACTGAAGCTTTCTTT | CASSLTAYTEAFF
TRBJ2-7 | once | TRBV9 | TRBD1 | TGTGCCAGCAGCGTGACAGGGGCCACATACGAGCAGTACTTC | CASSVTGATYEQYF
TRBJ1-2 | - | TRBV6-1 | - | TGTGCCAGCAGTGAACCGGGACTAGGAGGCTACACCTTC | CASSEPGLGGYTF
TRBJ2-7 | - | TRBV5-1 | - | TGCGCCAGCAGCTTGGCACAGGGAAACTACGAGCAGTACTTC | CASSLAQGNYEQYF
TRBJ1-4 | - | TRBV5-4 | - | TGTGCCAGCAGCCGAGAAGGGGAGGATGAAAAACTGTTTTTT | CASSREGEDEKLFF
TRBJ2-1 | - | TRBV6-2/TRBV6-3 | - | TGTGCCAGCAGCCTCGCGGACAGATACAATGAGCAGTTCTTC | CASSLADRYNEQFF
TRBJ1-3 | - | TRBV24-1 | TRBD1 | TGTGCCACCAGTGATGCAGGGGGTAAATCTGGAAACACCATATATTTT | CATSDAGGKSGNTIYF
TRBJ2-5 | - | TRBV7-9 | - | TGTGCCAGCAGCTTAGAGCAGGCGGGCGAGACCCAGTACTTC | CASSLEQAGETQYF
TRBJ2-7 | - | TRBV7-2 | - | TGTGCCAGCAGCTTAGGCGTTTTCGGGTTTTACGAGCAGTACTTC | CASSLGVFGFYEQYF
TRBJ2-7 | - | TRBV13 | - | TGTGCCAGCAGCTATTTTACCTTATCCGGGAAGTTCAACGAGCAGTACTTC | CASSYFTLSGKFNEQYF
TRBJ1-4 | - | TRBV9 | - | TGTGCCAGCAGCAAAGAGCACAGTTTGAATGAAAAACTGTTTTTT | CASSKEHSLNEKLFF
TRBJ2-5 | - | TRBV27 | - | TGTGCCAGCAGTCAGGGGCTGGGGCTGCAAGAGACCCAGTACTTC | CASSQGLGLQETQYF
TRBJ2-3 | few | TRBV10-3 | - | TGTGCCATCAGGGCCCCCCCACCGAACCTCGATACGCAGTATTTT | CAIRAPPPNLDTQYF
TRBJ2-5 | - | TRBV5-1 | - | TGCGCCAGCGAGGAAAGCGGGGGGACAGGGACCCAGTACTTC | CASEESGGTGTQYF
TRBJ1-1 | - | TRBV6-5 | - | TGTGCCAGCAGTTACTCGAACGATGACGGGGGGCTTGAAGCTTTCTTT | CASSYSNDDGGLEAFF